This TCR beta chain is drawn from a study of T-cell memory formation after mild COVID-19. Study-wide results and caveats: Among CD4+ contracting clones, most were CM and EM, and CD8+ ones EMRA.

Many counts were recorded for this clonotype. What it binds is unknown. The CDR3 loop spans 14 amino acids. Trimming shortened V by 3 bases and J by 1 base, and 10 bases separated the two germline ends. Germline V lookup: CDR1 DFQATT, CDR2 SNEGSKA (reference sequence). TCRdb re-derived calls from the 5' RACE reads in MiXCR, one entry per CDR3 protein. This table holds roughly 610,000 distinct CDR3 sequences, 17% found once. The chain links TRBV20-1 to TRBJ1-5; no clear D gene. The sequence derives from an adult woman who had mild COVID-19 (a few samples of this study predate the infection). Cell type and time point are not known. Sequences were obtained from PBMCs or a T cell subset sorted from them (not recorded which). CDR3 amino acids: CSARTDMSNQPQHF. The DNA of the CDR3 is TGCAGTGCTAGGACCGATATGAGCAATCAGCCCCAGCATTTT.